The entry that follows covers one T cell receptor beta chain sequence. Its antigen is currently unknown. The junction departs from germline at one end; a sequencing error may be responsible. This sample was included in a study of beta chain features in type 1 diabetes. Regarding the study as a whole: Small HLA sub-analyses could not settle whether HLA shapes TCRB rearrangement. Moderate but significant shortening of TCRB CDR3s was recorded in all four CD4+ subsets from Type 1 diabetes patients. Sequencing the cDNA could make cells with high TCR expression show up more than they should.

Per germline, CDR1 SGHTA and CDR2 FQGNSA. The CDR3 has 14 residues. Every isolated RNA sample was fully reverse transcribed, so sequencing captured expressed TCRB transcripts. Sequencing was performed with immunoSEQ multiplex PCR; in TCRdb, only in-frame clones are kept and a portion is missing. The sample carries hundreds of thousands of clones, about 30% recorded once. Cell sorting via CD45RO/CCR7/CD25/CD127/CD95/CD27 was performed to obtain CD4+ naive, central memory, regulatory and stem cell-like memory cells. Input material: naive CD4+ T cells from blood. The receptor was isolated from a man aged 18 to 29 in good health. The chain employs TRBV7-2 and TRBJ2-5; D uncertain. CDR3 DNA: TGTGCCAGCAGCTTTGGGCAGGCCCAAGGGACCCAGTACTTC. Encoded protein: CASSFGQAQGTQYF.